A selection of T cell receptor beta chains follows, all from one sample in a study of blood T cell repertoires in COVID-19. TCRdb keeps only in-frame clones here, not all; method: immunoSEQ multiplex PCR. The repertoire has 49,000 or so clones, roughly 87% of them found once; the top ten carry under 8.5%. The sequencing sample was made of peripheral blood. These receptors originate from a man aged 45-65 years with active COVID-19. The CDR3 runs from the conserved cysteine through the conserved F or W. The order of the fields is V gene, clone size, J gene, D gene, CDR3 DNA, CDR3 protein. The D gene is left open where the match is weak. Only some rows state a clone size, as once, few, many or a class for expanded clones.

TRBV9	NA	TRBJ2-7	NA	TGTGCCAGCAGCCTAACTCCGGGACAAAGCTCCTACGAGCAGTACTTC	CASSLTPGQSSYEQYF
TRBV6-5	NA	TRBJ1-5	NA	TGTGCCAGCGGGGGGGGCAATCAGCCCCAGCATTTT	CASGGGNQPQHF
TRBV12-3/TRBV12-4	NA	TRBJ2-2	NA	TGTGCCAGCGTAACAGGTCCCGGGGAGCTGTTTTTT	CASVTGPGELFF
TRBV5-6	NA	TRBJ1-2	TRBD1	TGTGCCAGCAGTTTTCGTCAGGGGGCGAACTATGGCTACACCTTC	CASSFRQGANYGYTF
TRBV6-1	NA	TRBJ2-6	TRBD2	TGTGCCAGCCGTGAGGTGGGGACTACTGGGGCCAACGTCCTGACTTTC	CASREVGTTGANVLTF
TRBV7-4	once	TRBJ1-1	TRBD1	TGTGCCAGCAGCGAACCGACAGGGGGTTTATTAGCTTTCTTT	CASSEPTGGLLAFF
TRBV30	once	TRBJ2-1	TRBD2	TGTGCCTGGAGGCCGGGACTAGCGGGAGTGGAGCAGTTCTTC	CAWRPGLAGVEQFF
TRBV2	NA	TRBJ1-4	TRBD1	TGTGCCAGCAGTATACAGGACAGGGGGATGACTAATGAAAAACTGTTTTTT	CASSIQDRGMTNEKLFF
TRBV10-3	NA	TRBJ2-1	TRBD2	TGTGCCATCAGTGAGCCTACTAGCGTGGCGGCTGAGCAGTTCTTC	CAISEPTSVAAEQFF
TRBV5-4	NA	TRBJ2-1	TRBD2	TGTGCCAGCAGCCCACCCCGGGAGGCCCTCGATGAGCAGTTCTTC	CASSPPREALDEQFF
TRBV21-1	NA	TRBJ1-1	NA	TGTGCCAGCAGCCCCGTTCCGAGGGAGAACACTGAAGCTTTCTTT	CASSPVPRENTEAFF
TRBV21-1	NA	TRBJ2-1	NA	TGTGCCAGCAGCGCGGGGACTCGCTTGGGGGAACCTTCCAATGAGCAGTTCTTC	CASSAGTRLGEPSNEQFF
TRBV7-2	NA	TRBJ2-7	TRBD2	TGTGCCAGCAGCTTAAGGCGGGGGAGATACGAGCAGTACTTC	CASSLRRGRYEQYF
TRBV5-1	NA	TRBJ2-3	NA	TGCGCCACCAGGGGAACCGCGGGGGCAGATACGCAGTATTTT	CATRGTAGADTQYF
TRBV11-3	NA	TRBJ2-2	TRBD1	TGTGCCAGCAGCTTACAGGGGGCGGCCGGGGAGCTGTTTTTT	CASSLQGAAGELFF
TRBV27	NA	TRBJ2-1	NA	TGTGCCAGCAGTTTAGGAGGGAATGAGCAGTTCTTC	CASSLGGNEQFF
TRBV20-1	NA	TRBJ1-1	TRBD1	TGCAGTGCTAGTCCCGGGACAGGGAACACTGAAGCTTTCTTT	CSASPGTGNTEAFF
TRBV4-2	NA	TRBJ2-3	TRBD2	TGTGCCAGCAGCCAAGATCCCTCGGGGGGGGCCACAGATACGCAGTATTTT	CASSQDPSGGATDTQYF
TRBV27	NA	TRBJ1-6	NA	TGTGCCAGCAATATAGGGGCGGATTCACCCCTCCACTTT	CASNIGADSPLHF
TRBV2	NA	TRBJ1-5	NA	TGTGCCAGCTCCGGCAGGATGGGTCAGCCCCAGCATTTT	CASSGRMGQPQHF
TRBV25-1	NA	TRBJ2-7	NA	TGTGCCAGCACCAGAGGGAGTTACGAGCAGTACTTC	CASTRGSYEQYF
TRBV11-2	NA	TRBJ2-4	NA	TGTGCCAGCAGCTTATATCAGTTAGCCTCCAAAAACATTCAGTACTTC	CASSLYQLASKNIQYF
TRBV2	NA	TRBJ2-2	NA	TGTGTCCCCGGCGGGGATAGGAACACCGGGGAGCTGTTTTTT	CVPGGDRNTGELFF
TRBV7-2	NA	TRBJ2-3	NA	TGTGCCAGCAGCTTGGGAACAGGGTCAGATACGCAGTATTTT	CASSLGTGSDTQYF
TRBV9	NA	TRBJ1-2	TRBD1	TGTGCCAGCAGCGTAGGGGACAGACCCTATGGCTACACCTTC	CASSVGDRPYGYTF
TRBV30	NA	TRBJ1-3	TRBD1	TGTGCCTGGAAATCAAGGGGGCTCGGAAACACCATATATTTT	CAWKSRGLGNTIYF
TRBV25-1	NA	TRBJ1-2	NA	TGTGCCAGCAGCCAGACGACAGCGACCACCTTC	CASSQTTATTF
TRBV11-2	NA	TRBJ1-2	NA	TGTGCCAGCAGCTCCGCAGTCGGCTACACCTTC	CASSSAVGYTF
TRBV7-8	NA	TRBJ2-7	NA	TGTGCCAGTGCGTTCGGGAGAAACTACGAGCAGTACTTC	CASAFGRNYEQYF
TRBV19	medium-sized	TRBJ1-5	NA	TGTGCCAGTAGTTTCGGGTTGAGGGGCAATCAGCCCCAGCATTTT	CASSFGLRGNQPQHF
TRBV5-4	NA	TRBJ2-3	NA	TGTGCCAGCAGCTCACCCTTTAGCGAACCGACTTCTTATACGCAGTATTTT	CASSSPFSEPTSYTQYF
TRBV28	NA	TRBJ1-5	NA	TGTGCCAGCAGTTCCCTCGCAGGGGGCAATCAGCCCCAGCATTTT	CASSSLAGGNQPQHF
TRBV2	NA	TRBJ2-3	TRBD1	TGTGCCAGCAGTGTGACAGGGGAAGGAGATACGCAGTATTTT	CASSVTGEGDTQYF
TRBV5-1	NA	TRBJ2-6	TRBD1	TGCGCCAGCAGCTTGGCCCAGGGGGACAACGTCCTGACTTTC	CASSLAQGDNVLTF
TRBV11-2	once	TRBJ1-1	NA	TGTGCCAGCAGCTTGTTCAGAGACACCACTGCCACTGAAGCTTTCTTT	CASSLFRDTTATEAFF
TRBV6-5	once	TRBJ2-7	NA	TGTGCCAGCAGTTTGAGGGGAGCGGGCGAGCAGTACTTC	CASSLRGAGEQYF
TRBV18	NA	TRBJ1-4	NA	TGTGCCAGCTCACCGCCAAGTCCGGGAGCAACTAATGAAAAACTGTTTTTT	CASSPPSPGATNEKLFF
TRBV9	once	TRBJ1-5	NA	TGTGCCAGCAGCGTCGGACAGAACCAGCCCCAGCATTTT	CASSVGQNQPQHF
TRBV10-1	NA	TRBJ2-7	NA	TGCGCCAGCAGGCACCGAGGGAGCGACTACGAGCAGTACTTC	CASRHRGSDYEQYF
TRBV18	NA	TRBJ2-7	TRBD1	TGTGCCAGCTCACCCAGACAGGGGGCGCCCGAGCAGTACTTC	CASSPRQGAPEQYF
TRBV6-5	NA	TRBJ1-6	TRBD1	TGTGCCAGCAGTTATCAGAGACAGGGTCAATCACCCCTCCACTTT	CASSYQRQGQSPLHF
TRBV30	NA	TRBJ1-6	TRBD1	TGTGCCTGGAGAAGGGACAGGGGCATGGATTCACCCCTCCACTTT	CAWRRDRGMDSPLHF
TRBV25-1	NA	TRBJ1-1	NA	TGTGCCAGCAGTGATGAGTGGTACACTGAAGCTTTCTTT	CASSDEWYTEAFF
TRBV7-6	NA	TRBJ2-7	TRBD1	TGTGCCAGCAGCTTTGGGACAGAGAGCTCCTACGAGCAGTACTTC	CASSFGTESSYEQYF
TRBV7-9	NA	TRBJ1-2	NA	TGTGCCAGCAGCTCAAGAGGGGGTTGGGGCTACACCTTC	CASSSRGGWGYTF
TRBV27	NA	TRBJ2-3	NA	TGTGCCAGCAGTTTTGTGGACTCTTCAGATACGCAGTATTTT	CASSFVDSSDTQYF
TRBV3-1/TRBV3-2	NA	TRBJ2-1	NA	TGTGCCAGCAGCCAAGTGGGTACTATCAATGAGCAGTTCTTC	CASSQVGTINEQFF
TRBV4-1	NA	TRBJ2-2	TRBD2	TGCGCCAGCAGCCAAGGACTAGCGGGAACCGGGGAGCTGTTTTTT	CASSQGLAGTGELFF
TRBV3-1/TRBV3-2	once	TRBJ1-2	NA	TGTGCCAGCAGTCGGGGGGAGGGGATCTATGGCTACACCTTC	CASSRGEGIYGYTF